The 23 T cell receptor beta chains below were found in one sample sequenced in a study of blood T cell repertoires in COVID-19. Sequencing used immunoSEQ multiplex PCR; TCRdb keeps in-frame clones, though not all of them. The data contain around 340,000 clones, approximately 90% of them seen just once; the ten biggest clones take up over 3.5%. The sample consisted of peripheral blood. The receptors here all came from a woman aged 55-70 years with COVID-19, enrolled during active disease.

The chain carries TRBV7-2 and TRBJ1-1, with unresolved D. The germline V gene has CDR1 SGHTA and CDR2 FQGNSA. Trimming took 1 base from V and 5 from J, leaving 14 bases between them. The CDR3 contains 15 residues. Here the CDR3 reads CASSLGLPPATEAFF. The CDR3, as DNA: TGTGCCAGCAGCTTAGGACTCCCCCCGGCGACTGAAGCTTTCTTT.

The chain recombines TRBV5-1 with TRBJ2-7; 9 bases are a match to TRBD1. The germline CDR1 and CDR2 sequences are SGHRS and YFSETQ. The CDR3 is 14 residues long. V lost 0 bases to trimming and J lost 5 bases; unmatched junction nucleotides: 3. CDR3 region: CASSLVGQGDEQYF. CDR3 sequence (DNA): TGCGCCAGCAGCTTGGTGGGACAGGGCGACGAGCAGTACTTC.

The gene calls are TRBV29-1 and TRBJ2-3, with no clear D. The V and J ends lost 5 bases and 6 bases respectively, with 9 bases between them. Per the germline V gene, CDR1 is SQVTM and CDR2 is ANQGSEA. The CDR3 sequence is 11 residues long. CDR3 region: CSVRSVDTQYF. CDR3 DNA: TGCAGCGTTAGAAGCGTTGATACGCAGTATTTT.

This clone was observed a single time. The V gene is TRBV5-1, the J gene TRBJ1-1; 7 nucleotides line up with TRBD1. With 0 bases clipped from V and 4 bases from J, the junction kept 12 bases outside the gene matches. Germline CDR1 and CDR2: SGHRS and YFSETQ. This CDR3 spans 17 amino acids. The CDR3: CASSLVVTTGKGTEAFF. The DNA of the CDR3 is TGCGCCAGCAGCTTGGTCGTTACGACAGGGAAGGGCACTGAAGCTTTCTTT.

CDR3 sequence (DNA): TGCGCCAGCAGCCCGCAGACAGGGGGTGGCTACACCTTC. Translating it yields CASSPQTGGGYTF. The rearrangement joins TRBV5-1 to TRBJ1-2; 9 bases are shared with TRBD1. CDR1 is SGHRS and CDR2 is YFSETQ in the germline V gene. V lost 4 bases to trimming and J lost 7 bases; unmatched junction nucleotides: 5. The length of the CDR3 is 13 residues.

The chain's CDR3 is CASSLAGGQINSPLHF. The DNA of the CDR3 is TGTGCCAGCAGCTTAGCAGGCGGACAGATTAATTCACCCCTCCACTTT. The chain has TRBV7-9 and TRBJ1-6; tentatively, D is TRBD1 (6 bases). Trimming cost V 0 bases and J 6 bases, with 12 bases left between them. Germline V gene data show CDR1 as SEHNR and CDR2 as FQNEAQ (reference sequence). The CDR3 is 16 residues long.

The chain carries TRBV5-1 and TRBJ2-3; TRBD1 aligns across 7 bases. The CDR3 extends over 16 amino acids. V shed 1 base, J shed 2 bases, and the junction held 7 bases outside the gene matches. The germline gives CDR1 SGHRS, CDR2 YFSETQ. Here the CDR3 DNA reads TGCGCCAGCAGCTTGACAGGGGCGATCAACACAGATACGCAGTATTTT. The encoded protein is CASSLTGAINTDTQYF.

As to this clone: The sample carries other DNA sequences with the same CDR3. The chain has TRBV27 and TRBJ1-4, with 10 bases identical to TRBD1. Germline lookup yields CDR1 MNHEY and CDR2 SMNVEV (reference sequence). With 2 bases clipped from V and 7 bases from J, the junction kept 1 base outside the gene matches. The CDR3 has 14 amino acids. As DNA, the CDR3 is TGTGCCAGCAGTTTAAGACAGGGGGCTGAAAAACTGTTTTTT. It specifies CASSLRQGAEKLFF.

The gene calls are TRBV2 and TRBJ1-1, with TRBD1 identical over 7 bases. This CDR3 has 13 residues. V shed 5 bases and J 6 bases; nucleotides not matched to a gene: 6. Germline CDR1 SNHLY, CDR2 FYNNEI. The CDR3 coding sequence is TGTGCCAGCAGTACCGACAGGGCCTCTGAAGCTTTCTTT. This gives the protein CASSTDRASEAFF.

The chain couples TRBV6-1 to TRBJ2-3; TRBD2 aligns across 10 bases. CDR3 length: 17 amino acids. After removal of 2 bases from V and 5 bases from J, the junction contained 10 bases not matched to a gene. Germline loops: CDR1 MNHNS, CDR2 SASEGT. The CDR3 DNA reads TGTGCCAGCAGTGAAACGTTCCTAGCGGGGGTTATAGATACGCAGTATTTT. Translated, it gives CASSETFLAGVIDTQYF.

About this clone itself: Other DNA sequences from this sample encode an identical CDR3 as well. V and J are TRBV5-6 and TRBJ1-3; D call uncertain. V was cut by 2 bases and J by 2 bases, with 11 bases left in between. Germline CDR1 SGHDT, CDR2 YYEEEE. The length of the CDR3 is 15 residues. CDR3 DNA sequence: TGTGCCAGCAGCTTATCGGGAGGGCCTGGAAACACCATATATTTT. It encodes CASSLSGGPGNTIYF.

The rearrangement links TRBV6-1 to TRBJ2-5, with TRBD1 identical over 8 bases. Germline trimming cut 0 bases from V and 7 bases from J; bases unmatched to any gene: 4. The CDR3 runs 14 residues. The germline V gene encodes CDR1 MNHNS and CDR2 SASEGT. The CDR3, as DNA: TGTGCCAGCAGTGAAGCCCAGGGGGCAGGGACCCAGTACTTC. Protein product: CASSEAQGAGTQYF.

This clone has a single count. The gene calls are TRBV3-1 (or the pseudogene TRBV3-2) and TRBJ2-1; 8 nucleotides align to TRBD1. This CDR3 region has 17 residues. The V gene end was trimmed by 3 bases and the J gene end by 0 bases; junction bases not matched to a gene: 7. The germline gives CDR1 LGHDT, CDR2 YNNKEL (reference sequence). The CDR3 here is CASSQRQGRFSYNEQFF. CDR3 in DNA: TGTGCCAGCAGCCAGCGACAGGGGAGGTTCTCCTACAATGAGCAGTTCTTC.

This clone was detected only a few times. The V and J genes are TRBV7-8 and TRBJ2-3; TRBD1 aligns across 7 bases. The CDR3 loop spans 15 amino acids. Losses at the gene ends were 5 bases for V and 0 bases for J; bases not matched to a gene: 5. From germline, CDR1 is SGHVS and CDR2 FQNEAQ. CDR3 protein: CASSPNRGSTDTQYF. Written as DNA, the CDR3 is TGTGCCAGCAGCCCCAACAGGGGTAGCACAGATACGCAGTATTTT.

This chain links TRBV19 with TRBJ2-2; D might be TRBD1 (6 bases). Germline CDR1 is LNHDA and CDR2 is SQIVND (reference sequence). V lost 6 bases and J 2 bases, leaving 16 bases between the germline ends. This CDR3 is 16 amino acids long. The CDR3 sequence is CASRNLDSRNTGELFF. The CDR3 DNA follows: TGTGCCAGTAGAAACCTGGACAGTAGAAACACCGGGGAGCTGTTTTTT.

This clone was counted a few times. The rearrangement joins TRBV24-1 to TRBJ1-1; 8 bases agree with TRBD1. The length of the CDR3 is 12 residues. Germline values: CDR1 KGHDR, CDR2 SFDVKD. V lost 9 bases to trimming and J lost 7 bases; unmatched junction nucleotides: 6. The CDR3 reads CATADREGEAFF. The CDR3 DNA reads TGTGCCACCGCGGACAGGGAGGGTGAAGCTTTCTTT.

This chain uses TRBV6-6 with TRBJ1-3; weak D call: TRBD1 (6 bases). CDR1 and CDR2 from the germline V gene are MNHNY and SVGAGI (reference sequence). Trimming removed 6 bases from V and 1 base from J, with 10 bases in between. The CDR3 has 14 amino acids. The chain's CDR3 is CASRETGSGNTIYF. The CDR3 DNA reads TGTGCCAGCAGAGAGACAGGTTCTGGAAACACCATATATTTT.

This clone was seen a few times. The chain joins TRBV9 to TRBJ2-7; D ambiguous. Trimming removed 0 bases at V and 3 bases at J, with 13 bases between. This CDR3 is built from 15 residues. Germline lookup yields CDR1 SGDLS and CDR2 YYNGEE. The CDR3 is CASSVAPESYYEQYF. Written as DNA, the CDR3 is TGTGCCAGCAGCGTAGCTCCGGAGTCCTACTACGAGCAGTACTTC.

The V gene is TRBV2, the J gene TRBJ1-6; D not resolved. Germline CDR1 SNHLY, CDR2 FYNNEI. The V end was cut by 7 bases, the J end by 0 bases, with 13 bases between. The CDR3 loop spans 16 amino acids. The CDR3 reads CASTSFLSSYNSPLHF. The CDR3 bases are TGTGCCAGCACCTCCTTCTTGAGCTCCTATAATTCACCCCTCCACTTT.

J is TRBJ1-2 and V is TRBV9; the match to TRBD1 covers 12 bases. CDR1 and CDR2 (germline): SGDLS, YYNGEE. Germline trimming cut 3 bases from V and 4 bases from J; bases unmatched to any gene: 7. This CDR3 is 16 amino acids long. CDR3 in amino acids: CASSASGTGGFYGYTF. The CDR3 bases are TGTGCCAGCAGCGCGAGCGGGACAGGGGGCTTCTATGGCTACACCTTC.

The V call is TRBV5-6, the J call TRBJ1-5; D perhaps matches TRBD1 (5 bases). The CDR3 is made up of 14 amino acids. Germline CDR1 is SGHDT and CDR2 is YYEEEE. The V end was cut by 4 bases, the J end by 3 bases, with 11 bases between. CDR3 DNA: TGTGCCAGCAGCATTCGACAGACCAATCAGCCCCAGCATTTT. Amino acids: CASSIRQTNQPQHF.

Only one count was recorded for this clone. This chain connects TRBV13 to TRBJ1-1; D gene unclear. Germline-derived CDR1 and CDR2 are PRHDT and FYEKMQ (reference sequence). V lost 1 base to trimming and J lost 0 bases, with 12 bases between them. The length of the CDR3 is 16 residues. As DNA, the CDR3 is TGTGCCAGCAGCTTAGAGGAATTGGGCCTGAACACTGAAGCTTTCTTT. Translated: CASSLEELGLNTEAFF.

V gene TRBV3-1 (or the pseudogene TRBV3-2) combines with J gene TRBJ1-1, with a possible D match to TRBD1 (5 bases). Germline V CDR1 and CDR2: LGHDT, YNNKEL (reference sequence). The CDR3 runs 11 residues. V dropped 5 bases and J dropped 13 bases, with 14 bases sitting between them. The CDR3 DNA is TGTGCCAGCAGCACCGGACATCCGCTTTTCTTT. Its translation is CASSTGHPLFF.